A single sample gave rise to the 21 T cell receptor beta chains below, sequenced in a study of vaccination and CD4 T cells after COVID-19. No antigen is known for these receptors. The sample's treatment: roughly 10-day PBMC culture with coronavirus spike peptide pools or control peptides (ViraFEST assay). The Oncomine TCR Beta short-read assay sequenced DNA from cultured CD4+ T cells. MiXCR, run by TCRdb on the PCR reads, gives a single entry per CDR3 protein. The sample has some 12,000 distinct CDR3 sequences, roughly 61% seen once; the top ten hold 8.7%. This specimen was CD4+ T cells from blood, cultured in vitro, taken before SARS-CoV-2 vaccination. The receptors were sampled from a human donor who had recovered from COVID-19.

The table lists this clonotype with a few counts. The chain couples TRBV20-1 to TRBJ2-1, with 14 nucleotides matching TRBD2. The trim removed 7 bases at V and 9 bases at J, leaving 14 bases unmatched. Germline V gives CDR1 DFQATT, CDR2 SNEGSKA (reference sequence). The CDR3 has 16 amino acids. CDR3 bases: TGCAGTGGCCAGATTCCGGGACTAGCGGGAGCGGGTGAGCAGTTCTTC. It yields the protein CSGQIPGLAGAGEQFF.

The V call is TRBV12-3 or TRBV12-4, the J call TRBJ1-2; 10 bases line up with TRBD1. Trimming removed 2 bases from V and 2 bases from J; junction bases left unmatched: 8. CDR3 size: 17 residues. The CDR3 DNA sequence: TGTGCCAGCAGTTTACCGACAGGGGGCAAGGAAAACTATGGCTACACCTTC. Protein sequence: CASSLPTGGKENYGYTF.

The CDR3 bases are TGCAGTGCTAGAGTAGGGGGAGGGCCGGAGACCCAGTACTTC. Its protein product is CSARVGGGPETQYF. The rearrangement joins TRBV20-1 to TRBJ2-5, with D possibly TRBD2 on 7 matching bases. Trimming removed 1 base at V and 5 bases at J, with 14 bases between. Germline CDR1 DFQATT, CDR2 SNEGSKA (reference sequence). CDR3 length: 14 amino acids.

This clonotype occurred a few times. The V and J genes are TRBV7-9 and TRBJ1-1, with a possible D match to TRBD1 (6 bases). Germline V CDR1 and CDR2: SEHNR, FQNEAQ (reference sequence). V was trimmed by 1 base and J by 1 base, leaving 13 bases between them. CDR3 length: 16 amino acids. CDR3 coding DNA: TGTGCCAGCAGCTTAGGAGGGGGGTATCCGAACACTGAAGCTTTCTTT. Its protein is CASSLGGGYPNTEAFF.

The chain employs TRBV10-3 and TRBJ1-6; a weak D match, TRBD1 (5 bases). The CDR3 runs to 13 residues. Germline CDR1 reads ENHRY; CDR2 reads SYGVKD. Trimming removed 5 bases from V and 5 bases from J, with 7 bases in between. The CDR3 DNA reads as TGTGCCATCAGTTCGACAGATAATTCACCCCTCCACTTT. It yields the protein CAISSTDNSPLHF.

This chain links TRBV15 with TRBJ1-3, with D unresolved. Germline V lookup: CDR1 LNHNV, CDR2 YYDKDF (reference sequence). The CDR3 consists of 15 residues. The V gene lost 0 bases and the J gene lost 4 bases, with 10 bases spanning the gap. CDR3 DNA sequence: TGTGCCACCAGCAGAGATCCGGGCAGCGGAAACACCATATATTTT. Its protein product is CATSRDPGSGNTIYF.

This chain links TRBV21-1 with TRBJ1-1; the listed D gene, TRBD1, was not tested against the DNA. TRBV21-1 is designated a pseudogene. The CDR3 contains 14 residues. The CDR3, as DNA: TGTGCCAGCACCCAGGGGGCTCCAAACACTGAAGCTTTCTTT. This gives the protein CASTQGAPNTEAFF.

The rearrangement links TRBV11-3 to TRBJ1-1, with D possibly matching TRBD1 (5 bases). Germline lookup yields CDR1 SGHNT and CDR2 YENEEA. This CDR3 is 15 amino acids long. V lost 7 bases and J lost 8, with 23 bases in between. The CDR3 protein is CASTKSPSGRAEAFF. As DNA, the CDR3 is TGTGCCAGCACCAAAAGTCCTTCCGGCAGGGCGGAAGCTTTCTTT. Combining the CDR3 with reference TRBV11-3 and TRBJ1-1 gives the whole variable domain EAGVVQSPRYKIIEKKQPVAFWCNPISGHNTLYWYLQNLGQGPELLIRYENEEAVDDSQLPKDRFSAERLKGVDSTLKIQPAELGDSAVYLCASTKSPSGRAEAFFGQGTRLTVV.

This clonotype has more than one count but fewer than ten. The chain couples TRBV6-2 or TRBV6-3 to TRBJ1-1, with 7 bases identical to TRBD1. The CDR3 consists of 13 residues. Germline V gene lookup returns CDR1 MNHEY and CDR2 SVGEGT. V lost 6 bases to trimming and J lost 1 base; unmatched junction nucleotides: 2. The CDR3 DNA follows: TGTGCCAGCAGAGGGACAGCGAACACTGAAGCTTTCTTT. This encodes CASRGTANTEAFF.

This clonotype is labeled as medium-sized. The V and J genes are TRBV12-3 or TRBV12-4 and TRBJ2-7; 10 positions agree with TRBD2. The CDR3 sequence is 13 residues long. J gave up 6 bases and V 4 bases, and 3 bases lay outside the gene matches. In DNA, the CDR3 is TGTGCCAGCAGTTACAGGACTAGCGGCGAGCAGTACTTC. Translating gives CASSYRTSGEQYF.

This chain joins TRBV7-6 and TRBJ1-1, with D unclear. The CDR3 is 14 residues long. The ends were cut back, 1 base at V and 0 bases at J, with 6 bases in the middle. Germline lookup yields CDR1 SGHVS and CDR2 FNYEAQ. Here the CDR3 DNA reads TGTGCCAGCAGCTTAGACACACTGAACACTGAAGCTTTCTTT. This codes for CASSLDTLNTEAFF. The full variable domain, in which reference TRBV7-6 and TRBJ1-1 provide the parts outside the CDR3, is GAGVSQSPRYKVTKRGQDVALRCDPISGHVSLYWYRQALGQGPEFLTYFNYEAQQDKSGLPNDRFSAERPEGSISTLTIQRTEQRDSAMYRCASSLDTLNTEAFFGQGTRLTVV.

The J gene is TRBJ2-2, the V gene TRBV7-3, with 8 bases that match TRBD2. The ends lost 2 bases at V and 3 bases at J; junction bases unmatched: 2. This CDR3 comprises 15 residues. Per the germline V gene, CDR1 is SGHTA and CDR2 is FQGTGA. This CDR3 is CASSLYGGDTGELFF. The DNA of the CDR3 is TGTGCCAGCAGCTTATACGGGGGGGACACCGGGGAGCTGTTTTTT. Variable domain in full (rest from reference TRBV7-3 and TRBJ2-2): GAGVSQTPSNKVTEKGKYVELRCDPISGHTALYWYRQSLGQGPEFLIYFQGTGAADDSGLPNDRFFAVRPEGSVSTLKIQRTERGDSAVYLCASSLYGGDTGELFFGEGSRLTVL.

The chain uses TRBV20-1 and TRBJ1-1; 7 bases fit TRBD1. CDR1 is DFQATT and CDR2 is SNEGSKA in the germline V gene (reference sequence). V dropped 3 bases and J dropped 1; count of bases not matched to a gene: 11. The CDR3 runs to 16 residues. The CDR3 bases are TGCAGTGCTAGCGCAGGGGGTTGGGGGGCGAACACTGAAGCTTTCTTT. Translated: CSASAGGWGANTEAFF.

The CDR3 spells CSASRAANYGYTF. The DNA for the CDR3 is TGCAGTGCTAGTAGAGCAGCTAACTATGGCTACACCTTC. The rearrangement joins TRBV20-1 to TRBJ1-2; D is uncertain. The germline V and J ends were trimmed by 3 bases and 0 bases, with 8 bases remaining between them. The CDR3 contains 13 residues. Germline V gives CDR1 DFQATT, CDR2 SNEGSKA (reference sequence).

The chain carries TRBV19 and TRBJ2-1, with 9 positions matching TRBD1. Germline V gene data show CDR1 as LNHDA and CDR2 as SQIVND (reference sequence). The CDR3 is 16 amino acids. The trim removed 6 bases at V and 4 bases at J, leaving 10 bases unmatched. DNA of the CDR3: TGTGCCAGTAGGACACCGGGACAGGGACTTTACAATGAGCAGTTCTTC. Its translation: CASRTPGQGLYNEQFF. Filled out from reference TRBV19 and TRBJ2-1, the complete variable domain reads DGGITQSPKYLFRKEGQNVTLSCEQNLNHDAMYWYRQDPGQGLRLIYYSQIVNDFQKGDIAEGYSVSREKKESFPLTVTSAQKNPTAFYLCASRTPGQGLYNEQFFGPGTRLTVL.

This clonotype was detected a few times. This sequence joins TRBV19 and TRBJ1-5; no clear D. The germline V gene has CDR1 LNHDA and CDR2 SQIVND (reference sequence). Trimming removed 5 bases from V and 5 bases from J, with 13 bases in between. This CDR3 region has 14 residues. The CDR3 region has the DNA TGTGCCAGTAGTTCCGGAGGGAGGGATCAGCCCCAGCATTTT. Protein product: CASSSGGRDQPQHF.

The chain links TRBV15 to TRBJ1-2, with 8 bases matching TRBD1. Trimming removed 1 base from V and 5 bases from J; junction bases left unmatched: 3. Germline lookup yields CDR1 LNHNV and CDR2 YYDKDF (reference sequence). The CDR3 runs 14 residues. The CDR3 protein is CATSRADRGYGYTF. Written as DNA, the CDR3 is TGTGCCACCAGCAGAGCTGACAGGGGATATGGCTACACCTTC.

The genes are TRBV11-3 and TRBJ2-1, with a weak D call TRBD1 (5 bases). The ends were cut back, 5 bases at V and 3 bases at J, with 8 bases in the middle. CDR3 length equals 13 residues. Germline assignment: CDR1 SGHNT and CDR2 YENEEA. The CDR3 spells CASSVGDYNEQFF. As DNA, the CDR3 is TGTGCCAGCAGCGTAGGGGACTACAATGAGCAGTTCTTC.

The table lists this clonotype with a few counts. The chain employs TRBV6-2 or TRBV6-3 and TRBJ2-7, with no clear D. The CDR3 has 12 amino acids. Germline V CDR1 and CDR2: MNHEY, SVGEGT. Deletions cut 4 bases from V and 6 bases from J, with 10 bases between. The CDR3 region is CASSSQALEQYF. DNA for the CDR3: TGTGCCAGCAGTTCCCAGGCTCTCGAGCAGTACTTC.

This clonotype appeared a few times. The chain employs TRBV20-1 and TRBJ2-5; the D gene is possibly TRBD1 (6 bases). Trimming shortened V by 3 bases and J by 7 bases, and 15 bases separated the two germline ends. Germline loops: CDR1 DFQATT, CDR2 SNEGSKA (reference sequence). CDR3 length: 13 amino acids. The CDR3 here is CSARERVGGTQYF. DNA for the CDR3: TGCAGTGCTAGGGAACGAGTAGGGGGGACCCAGTACTTC.

This chain links TRBV6-1 with TRBJ1-3, with 10 nucleotides matching TRBD1. Germline CDR1 and CDR2: MNHNS and SASEGT. With V trimmed by 6 bases and J by 0 bases, 5 bases remained unmatched. The CDR3 is 16 residues long. The CDR3 is CASRAGTGDSGNTIYF. CDR3 bases: TGTGCCAGCAGGGCCGGGACAGGGGACTCTGGAAACACCATATATTTT.